This T cell receptor (beta chain) was recovered during a study of T cell responses to AZD1222 COVID-19 vaccine. General study findings and limits: Recipients of AZD1222 seropositive at baseline numbered only 6 or 7.

This clone appeared a single time. No antigen is known for it. Here immunoSEQ multiplex PCR was the method, and the copy in TCRdb shows in-frame clones only, minus some. The sample shows 85,000 to 110,000 clones, less than 95% of them seen only once. There are 15 residues in the CDR3. In germline, CDR1 is MGHRA, CDR2 YSYEKL. The J segment lost 2 bases and the V segment lost 2 bases, leaving 2 bases of the junction unmatched. This receptor was identified in an adult in good health. The source was peripheral blood, collected on day 0 of AZD1222 vaccination. The chain carries TRBV4-1 and TRBJ1-1; 10 bases match TRBD1. CDR3 residues: CASSQWDRGNTEAFF. CDR3 nucleotide sequence: TGCGCCAGCAGCCAATGGGACAGGGGAAACACTGAAGCTTTCTTT.